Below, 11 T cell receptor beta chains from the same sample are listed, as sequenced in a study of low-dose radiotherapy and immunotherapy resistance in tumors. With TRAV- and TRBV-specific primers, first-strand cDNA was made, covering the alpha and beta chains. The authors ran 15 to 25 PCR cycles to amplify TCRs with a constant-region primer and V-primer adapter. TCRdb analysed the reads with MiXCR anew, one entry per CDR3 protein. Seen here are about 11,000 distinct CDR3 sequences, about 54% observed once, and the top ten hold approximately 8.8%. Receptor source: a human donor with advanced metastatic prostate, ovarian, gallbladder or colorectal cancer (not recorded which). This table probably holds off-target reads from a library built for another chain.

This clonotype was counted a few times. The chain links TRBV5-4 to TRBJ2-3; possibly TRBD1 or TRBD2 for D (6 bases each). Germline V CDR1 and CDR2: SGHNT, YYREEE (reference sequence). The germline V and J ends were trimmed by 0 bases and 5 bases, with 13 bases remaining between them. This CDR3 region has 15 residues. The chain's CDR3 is CASSLGGAKEDTQYF. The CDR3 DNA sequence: TGTGCCAGCAGCTTGGGGGGGGCAAAGGAAGATACGCAGTATTTT.

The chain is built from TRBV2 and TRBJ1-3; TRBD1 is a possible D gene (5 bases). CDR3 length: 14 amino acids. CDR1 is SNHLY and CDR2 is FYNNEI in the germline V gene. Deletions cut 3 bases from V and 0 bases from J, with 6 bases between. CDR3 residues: CASSDRDSGNTIYF. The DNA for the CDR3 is TGTGCCAGCAGTGACAGGGACTCTGGAAACACCATATATTTT. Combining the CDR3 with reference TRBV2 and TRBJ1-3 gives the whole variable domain EPEVTQTPSHQVTQMGQEVILRCVPISNHLYFYWYRQILGQKVEFLVSFYNNEISEKSEIFDDQFSVERPDGSNFTLKIRSTKLEDSAMYFCASSDRDSGNTIYFGEGSWLTVV.

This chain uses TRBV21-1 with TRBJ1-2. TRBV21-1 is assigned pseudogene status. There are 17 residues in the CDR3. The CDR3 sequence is CASSKVQEKSHLWGYTF. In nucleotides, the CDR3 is TGTGCCAGCAGCAAAGTTCAGGAAAAAAGCCATCTCTGGGGCTACACCTTC.

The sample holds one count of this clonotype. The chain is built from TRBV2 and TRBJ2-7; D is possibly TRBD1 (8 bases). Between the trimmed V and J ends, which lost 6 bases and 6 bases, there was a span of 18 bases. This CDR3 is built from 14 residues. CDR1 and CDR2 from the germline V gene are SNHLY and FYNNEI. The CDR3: CASSRSGTGGEQYF. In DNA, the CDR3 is TGTGCCAGCAGCCGAAGCGGGACAGGAGGCGAGCAGTACTTC. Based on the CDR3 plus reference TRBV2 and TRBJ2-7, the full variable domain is EPEVTQTPSHQVTQMGQEVILRCVPISNHLYFYWYRQILGQKVEFLVSFYNNEISEKSEIFDDQFSVERPDGSNFTLKIRSTKLEDSAMYFCASSRSGTGGEQYFGPGTRLTVT.

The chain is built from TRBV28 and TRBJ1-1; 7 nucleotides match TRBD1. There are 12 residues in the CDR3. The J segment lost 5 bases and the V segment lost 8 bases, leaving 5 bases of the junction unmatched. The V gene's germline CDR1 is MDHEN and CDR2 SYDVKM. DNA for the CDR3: TGTGCCAGCCAGGGGGGGAGGACTGAAGCTTTCTTT. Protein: CASQGGRTEAFF.

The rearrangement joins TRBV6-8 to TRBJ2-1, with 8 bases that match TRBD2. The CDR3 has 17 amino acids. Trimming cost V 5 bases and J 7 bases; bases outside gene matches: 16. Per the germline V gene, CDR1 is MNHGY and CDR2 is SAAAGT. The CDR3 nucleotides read TGTGCCAGCAGTCTATACCCCTCTAGCGGGTTCATGAATGAGCAGTTCTTC. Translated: CASSLYPSSGFMNEQFF.

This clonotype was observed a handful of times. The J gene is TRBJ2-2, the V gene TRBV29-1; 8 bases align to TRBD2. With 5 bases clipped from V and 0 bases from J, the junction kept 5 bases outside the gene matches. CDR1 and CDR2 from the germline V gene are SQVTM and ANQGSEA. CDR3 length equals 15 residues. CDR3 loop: CSVLGLASNTGELFF. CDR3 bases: TGCAGCGTTCTAGGACTAGCTTCGAACACCGGGGAGCTGTTTTTT.

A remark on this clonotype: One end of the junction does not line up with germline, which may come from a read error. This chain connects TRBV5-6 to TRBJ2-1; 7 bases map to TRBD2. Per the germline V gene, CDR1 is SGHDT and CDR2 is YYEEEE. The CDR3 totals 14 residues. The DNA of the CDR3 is TGTGCCAGCAGATTGGGGGGAGGGGAGGCTGAGCAGTTCTTC. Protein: CASRLGGGEAEQFF.

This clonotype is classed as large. This CDR3 is CAWSSQPGDEAFF. The CDR3 nucleotides read TGTGCCTGGAGCTCTCAGCCGGGGGATGAAGCTTTCTTT. V usage is TRBV30 and J usage is TRBJ1-1, with D possibly being TRBD1 (5 bases). This CDR3 region has 13 residues. V lost 3 bases to trimming and J lost 7 bases, with 15 bases between them. The germline V gene has CDR1 GTSNPN and CDR2 SVGIG (reference sequence).

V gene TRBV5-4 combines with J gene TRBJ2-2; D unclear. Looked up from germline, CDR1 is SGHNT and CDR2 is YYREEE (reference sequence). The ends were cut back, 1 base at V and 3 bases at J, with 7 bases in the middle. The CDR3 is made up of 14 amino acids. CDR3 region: CASSLRTHTGELFF. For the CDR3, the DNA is TGTGCCAGCAGCTTGAGGACCCACACCGGGGAGCTGTTTTTT.

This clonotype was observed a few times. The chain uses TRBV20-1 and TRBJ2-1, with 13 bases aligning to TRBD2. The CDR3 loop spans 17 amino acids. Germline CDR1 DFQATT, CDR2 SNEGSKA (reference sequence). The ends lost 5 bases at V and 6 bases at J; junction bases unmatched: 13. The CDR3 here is CSAGKLAGGPRPNEQFF. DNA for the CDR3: TGCAGTGCTGGAAAACTAGCGGGAGGGCCTCGTCCCAATGAGCAGTTCTTC.